Following are 12 T cell receptor beta chains from one sample sequenced in a study of cytomegalovirus exposure and HLA in healthy donors. This PCR relied on a set of 60 Vbeta primers and 13 Jbeta primers. The method was immunoSEQ multiplex PCR; TCRdb's version includes in-frame clones alone and lacks a portion of them. The sample lists 55,000 to 75,000 clones; less than 85% were seen once. Sequenced sample: PBMCs. These receptors came from a man aged 25-45 years in good health and CMV-seropositive.

This sequence joins TRBV7-3 and TRBJ2-1, with 8 bases identical to TRBD2. CDR3 length: 17 residues. Trimming took 1 base from V and 0 from J; bases not matched to a gene: 5. Germline assignment: CDR1 SGHTA and CDR2 FQGTGA. CDR3: CASSLSGGISSYNEQFF. CDR3 DNA sequence: TGTGCCAGCAGCTTAAGCGGGGGGATTAGCTCCTACAATGAGCAGTTCTTC. The whole variable domain, remainder taken from reference TRBV7-3 and TRBJ2-1, is GAGVSQTPSNKVTEKGKYVELRCDPISGHTALYWYRQSLGQGPEFLIYFQGTGAADDSGLPNDRFFAVRPEGSVSTLKIQRTERGDSAVYLCASSLSGGISSYNEQFFGPGTRLTVL.

This chain uses TRBV2 with TRBJ2-5; no clear D gene. The V end was cut by 0 bases, the J end by 4 bases, with 12 bases between. This CDR3 has 15 residues. The germline CDR1 and CDR2 sequences are SNHLY and FYNNEI. This CDR3 reads CASSEASVYLETQYF. The DNA for the CDR3 is TGTGCCAGCAGTGAAGCGTCGGTTTATTTAGAGACCCAGTACTTC.

The chain is built from TRBV6-1 and TRBJ1-2, with 7 bases aligning to TRBD1. Germline V CDR1 and CDR2: MNHNS, SASEGT. The CDR3 has 16 amino acids. After removal of 1 base from V and 2 bases from J, the junction contained 7 bases not matched to a gene. DNA of the CDR3: TGTGCCAGCAGTGAAGGCCTAGGGGGCGCGAACTATGGCTACACCTTC. Translated, it gives CASSEGLGGANYGYTF.

Comment on this clone: Germline and junction disagree at one end, which may indicate a read error. The chain recombines TRBV6-4 with TRBJ2-2, with no clear D. The germline V gene has CDR1 MRHNA and CDR2 SNTAGT. The CDR3 covers 13 residues. The CDR3 sequence: CASSDSVTGELFF. The CDR3 bases are TGTGCCAGCAGCGACTCCGTCACCGGGGAGCTGTTTTTT.

The rearrangement joins TRBV25-1 to TRBJ2-5; D gene uncertain. The better agreement between TRBJ2-7 and the DNA end casts doubt on the J call. CDR3 length equals 11 residues. Germline V gene sequence: CDR1 MGHDK, CDR2 SYGVNS. The CDR3 sequence: CASSDHYEQYF. The CDR3 DNA sequence: TGTGCCAGCAGTGACCACTACGAGCAGTACTTC.

This clone has more than one count but fewer than ten. The genes are TRBV5-1 and TRBJ1-2; D possibly corresponds to TRBD1 (5 bases). Germline CDR1 reads SGHRS; CDR2 reads YFSETQ. CDR3 length equals 15 residues. V lost 0 bases to trimming and J lost 8 bases, with 17 bases between them. CDR3 DNA sequence: TGCGCCAGCAGCTTGGAGCCAGGGAGGCCTTGGGGCTACACCTTC. Protein product: CASSLEPGRPWGYTF.

In this sample, this clone turned up a few times. The V call is TRBV28, the J call TRBJ1-2; maybe TRBD1 (6 bases). The CDR3 consists of 15 residues. V was clipped by 3 bases and J by 1 base, with 12 bases between them. Germline CDR1 reads MDHEN; CDR2 reads SYDVKM. The CDR3, as DNA: TGTGCCAGCAGTTTTGGGGGCTCCTATAACTATGGCTACACCTTC. Encoded protein: CASSFGGSYNYGYTF.

The chain has TRBV7-9 and TRBJ1-1; weak D call: TRBD1 (6 bases). Germline V gives CDR1 SEHNR, CDR2 FQNEAQ (reference sequence). CDR3 size: 16 residues. With 1 base removed from V and 2 bases from J, the gap between germline ends came to 14 bases. CDR3 residues: CASSLGIGRGNTEAFF. CDR3 sequence (DNA): TGTGCCAGCAGCTTAGGAATAGGCAGGGGAAACACTGAAGCTTTCTTT.

The genes are TRBV5-1 and TRBJ2-1, with D maybe TRBD2 (5 bases). This CDR3 comprises 17 residues. V was cut by 0 bases and J by 2 bases, with 15 bases left in between. In germline, CDR1 is SGHRS, CDR2 YFSETQ. CDR3 sequence: CASSLDPSGVPYNEQFF. CDR3 in DNA: TGCGCCAGCAGCTTGGACCCCTCCGGGGTTCCCTACAATGAGCAGTTCTTC.

The chain employs TRBV7-2 and TRBJ1-2; D may be TRBD1 (5 bases). The V gene's germline CDR1 is SGHTA and CDR2 FQGNSA. V gave up 1 base and J gave up 8 bases, with 17 bases separating them. This CDR3 contains 15 residues. The CDR3 nucleotides read TGTGCCAGCAGCTTAGAGATGGGGCTAGGCCGGGGCTACACCTTC. Its translation: CASSLEMGLGRGYTF.

The chain is built from TRBV5-1 and TRBJ1-2; D remains ambiguous. Germline V CDR1 and CDR2: SGHRS, YFSETQ. Trimming shortened V by 0 bases and J by 5 bases, and 11 bases separated the two germline ends. The CDR3 loop spans 14 amino acids. CDR3 sequence: CASSLGGPLYGYTF. The CDR3 DNA reads TGCGCCAGCAGCTTGGGCGGGCCTTTGTATGGCTACACCTTC. The complete variable domain, with remaining parts taken from reference TRBV5-1 and TRBJ1-2, reads KAGVTQTPRYLIKTRGQQVTLSCSPISGHRSVSWYQQTPGQGLQFLFEYFSETQRNKGNFPGRFSGRQFSNSRSEMNVSTLELGDSALYLCASSLGGPLYGYTFGSGTRLTVV.

The gene calls are TRBV6-5 and TRBJ1-1; D is uncertain. Germline V gene data show CDR1 as MNHEY and CDR2 as SVGAGI. V was clipped by 4 bases and J by 9 bases, with 9 bases between them. The CDR3 is 11 residues long. The CDR3 reads CASSFGQQAFF. CDR3 nucleotide sequence: TGTGCCAGCAGTTTTGGGCAGCAAGCTTTCTTT.